Each of the 3 T cell receptor beta chains below was sequenced from the same sample in a study of CD8+ T cells in alopecia areata. Specified treatment: oral pan-JAK inhibitor, 5-10 mg twice daily. Sequencing used cDNA as its template, made by extracting RNA and reverse transcribing it. The method was immunoSEQ multiplex PCR; TCRdb's version includes in-frame clones alone and lacks a portion of them. Here the sample spans fewer than 350,000 clones, roughly 60% being singletons. The specimen was CD4+ T cells sorted from blood, collected at week 24, from a patient treated with tofacitinib. These receptors originate from a human donor with alopecia areata.

The chain has TRBV7-9 and TRBJ2-5; TRBD1 might be the D (5 bases). The CDR3 totals 16 residues. The germline V and J ends were trimmed by 5 bases and 1 base, with 17 bases remaining between them. Germline V CDR1 and CDR2: SEHNR, FQNEAQ (reference sequence). CDR3 DNA sequence: TGTGCCAGCAGCCCAACAGGCGTGGGATTCCAAGAGACCCAGTACTTC. The encoded protein is CASSPTGVGFQETQYF.

There are a few counts of this clone. The V and J genes are TRBV2 and TRBJ2-2, with D maybe TRBD1 (6 bases). The CDR3 covers 15 residues. The V end was cut by 8 bases, the J end by 0 bases, with 13 bases between. Germline V gives CDR1 SNHLY, CDR2 FYNNEI. The CDR3 protein is CASEPGQANTGELFF. The CDR3 DNA reads as TGTGCCAGCGAACCGGGACAAGCGAACACCGGGGAGCTGTTTTTT.

This clone occurred a few times. Here the CDR3 reads CASSGVSAGEQFF. For the CDR3, the DNA is TGTGCCAGCAGTGGGGTTAGCGCCGGTGAGCAGTTCTTC. The V and J genes are TRBV2 and TRBJ2-1; tentatively, D is TRBD2 (5 bases). The CDR3 spans 13 residues. V was cut by 4 bases and J by 9 bases, with 13 bases left in between. The germline V gene has CDR1 SNHLY and CDR2 FYNNEI.